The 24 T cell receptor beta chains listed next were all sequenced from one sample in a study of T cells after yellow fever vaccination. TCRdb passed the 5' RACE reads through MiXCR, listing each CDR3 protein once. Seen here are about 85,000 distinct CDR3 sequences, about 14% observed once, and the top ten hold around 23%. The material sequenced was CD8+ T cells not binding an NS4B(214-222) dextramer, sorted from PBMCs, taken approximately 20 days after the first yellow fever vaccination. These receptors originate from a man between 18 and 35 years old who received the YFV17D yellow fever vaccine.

CDR3 amino acids: CASRVPTGNHWNTEAFF. CDR3 DNA sequence: TGTGCCAGCAGAGTACCAACAGGAAACCACTGGAACACTGAAGCTTTCTTT. The chain is built from TRBV6-1 and TRBJ1-1; D is possibly TRBD1 (5 bases). This CDR3 spans 17 amino acids. Germline CDR1 is MNHNS and CDR2 is SASEGT. Trimming pared 6 bases from V and 1 base from J, leaving 21 bases between.

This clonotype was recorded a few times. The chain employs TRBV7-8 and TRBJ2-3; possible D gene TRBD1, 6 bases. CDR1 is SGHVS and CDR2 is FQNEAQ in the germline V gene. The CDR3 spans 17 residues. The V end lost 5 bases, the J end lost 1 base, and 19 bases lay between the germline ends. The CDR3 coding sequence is TGTGCCAGCAGCCCACCGTCCGGGACACCGGGCACAGATACGCAGTATTTT. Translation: CASSPPSGTPGTDTQYF. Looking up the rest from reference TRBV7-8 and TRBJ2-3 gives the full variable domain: GAGVSQSPRYKVAKRGQDVALRCDPISGHVSLFWYQQALGQGPEFLTYFQNEAQLDKSGLPSDRFFAERPEGSVSTLKIQRTQQEDSAVYLCASSPPSGTPGTDTQYFGPGTRLTVL.

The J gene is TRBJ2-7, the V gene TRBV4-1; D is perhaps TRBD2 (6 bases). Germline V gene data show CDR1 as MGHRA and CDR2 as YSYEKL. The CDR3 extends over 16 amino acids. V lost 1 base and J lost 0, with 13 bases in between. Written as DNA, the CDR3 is TGCGCCAGCAGCCAAGTTGCCGAGCGGGCCTCCTACGAGCAGTACTTC. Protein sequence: CASSQVAERASYEQYF.

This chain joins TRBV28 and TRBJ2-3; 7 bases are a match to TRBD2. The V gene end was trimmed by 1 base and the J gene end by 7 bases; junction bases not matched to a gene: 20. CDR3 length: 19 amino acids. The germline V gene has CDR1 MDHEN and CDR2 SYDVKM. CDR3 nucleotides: TGTGCCAGCAGTTTATCTTTGGGCGACGAGACCGGGCGGGGGAATACGCAGTATTTT. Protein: CASSLSLGDETGRGNTQYF.

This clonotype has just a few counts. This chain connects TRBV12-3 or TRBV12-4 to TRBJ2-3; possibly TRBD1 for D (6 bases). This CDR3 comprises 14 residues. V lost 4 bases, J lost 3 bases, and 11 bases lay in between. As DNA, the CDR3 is TGTGCCAGCAGTTCACCCACAGGGACAGATACGCAGTATTTT. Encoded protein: CASSSPTGTDTQYF.

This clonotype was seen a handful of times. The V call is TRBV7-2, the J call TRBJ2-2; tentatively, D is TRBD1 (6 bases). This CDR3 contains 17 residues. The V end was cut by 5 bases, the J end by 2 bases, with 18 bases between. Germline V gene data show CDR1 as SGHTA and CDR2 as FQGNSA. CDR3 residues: CASSRKRAGANTGELFF. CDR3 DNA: TGTGCCAGCAGCCGGAAGAGGGCAGGGGCCAACACCGGGGAGCTGTTTTTT.

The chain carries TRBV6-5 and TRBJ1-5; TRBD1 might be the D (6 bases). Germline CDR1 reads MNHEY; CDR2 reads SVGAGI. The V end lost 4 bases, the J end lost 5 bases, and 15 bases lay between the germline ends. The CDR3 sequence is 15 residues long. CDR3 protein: CASSSTGPLYQPQHF. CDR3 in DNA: TGTGCCAGCAGTTCCACAGGGCCCCTTTATCAGCCCCAGCATTTT.

CDR3 nucleotide sequence: TGCGCCAGCAGCCCTAACCATGGGGCCTACGAGCAGTACTTC. Its translation: CASSPNHGAYEQYF. This chain links TRBV4-1 with TRBJ2-7; D gene ambiguous. Germline CDR1 reads MGHRA; CDR2 reads YSYEKL. The V gene lost 4 bases and the J gene lost 2 bases, with 12 bases spanning the gap. This CDR3 has 14 amino acids.

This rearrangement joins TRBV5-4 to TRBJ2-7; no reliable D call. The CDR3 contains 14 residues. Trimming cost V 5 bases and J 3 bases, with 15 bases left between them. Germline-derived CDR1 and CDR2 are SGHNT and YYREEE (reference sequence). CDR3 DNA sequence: TGTGCCAGCAGTGAGTGGTCCTCATTCTACGAGCAGTACTTC. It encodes CASSEWSSFYEQYF.

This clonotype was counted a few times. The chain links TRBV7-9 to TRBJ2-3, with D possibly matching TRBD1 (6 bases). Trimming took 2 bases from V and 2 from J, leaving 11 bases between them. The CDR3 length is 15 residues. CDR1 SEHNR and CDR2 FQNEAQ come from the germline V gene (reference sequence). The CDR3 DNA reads TGTGCCAGCAGCTTATTGACAGGTTACACAGATACGCAGTATTTT. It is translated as CASSLLTGYTDTQYF.

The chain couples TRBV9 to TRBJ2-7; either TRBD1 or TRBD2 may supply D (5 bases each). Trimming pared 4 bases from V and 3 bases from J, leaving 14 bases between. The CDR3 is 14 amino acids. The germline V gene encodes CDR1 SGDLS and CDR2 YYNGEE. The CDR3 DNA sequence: TGTGCCAGCAGCCTACGGGACGGAATCTACGAGCAGTACTTC. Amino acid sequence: CASSLRDGIYEQYF.

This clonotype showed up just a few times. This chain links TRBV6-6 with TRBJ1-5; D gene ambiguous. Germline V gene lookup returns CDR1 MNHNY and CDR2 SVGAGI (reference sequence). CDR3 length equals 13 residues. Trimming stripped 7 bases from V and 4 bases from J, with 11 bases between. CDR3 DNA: TGTGCCAGCACCGTCCTTTTAAATCAGCCCCAGCATTTT. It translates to CASTVLLNQPQHF.

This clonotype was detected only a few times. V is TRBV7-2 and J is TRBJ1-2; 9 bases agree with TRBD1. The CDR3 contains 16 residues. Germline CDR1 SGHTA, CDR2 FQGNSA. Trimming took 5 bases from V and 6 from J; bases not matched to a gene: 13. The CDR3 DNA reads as TGTGCCAGCAGCCTACCGGGACAGGGTAATTCGGATGGCTACACCTTC. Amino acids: CASSLPGQGNSDGYTF.

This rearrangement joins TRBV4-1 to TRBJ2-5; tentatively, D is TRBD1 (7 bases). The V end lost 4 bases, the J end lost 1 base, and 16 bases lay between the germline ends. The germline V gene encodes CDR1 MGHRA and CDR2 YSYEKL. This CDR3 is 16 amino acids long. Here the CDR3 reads CASSLRGTAVQETQYF. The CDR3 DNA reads TGCGCCAGCAGCCTTCGCGGGACAGCGGTCCAAGAGACCCAGTACTTC.

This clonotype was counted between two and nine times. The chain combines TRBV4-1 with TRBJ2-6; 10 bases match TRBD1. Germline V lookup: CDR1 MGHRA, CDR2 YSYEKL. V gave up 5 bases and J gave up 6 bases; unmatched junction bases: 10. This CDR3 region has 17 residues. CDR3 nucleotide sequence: TGCGCCAGCAGCGACAGGGGGCCCCTCCAGGTGGCCAACGTCCTGACTTTC. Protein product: CASSDRGPLQVANVLTF.

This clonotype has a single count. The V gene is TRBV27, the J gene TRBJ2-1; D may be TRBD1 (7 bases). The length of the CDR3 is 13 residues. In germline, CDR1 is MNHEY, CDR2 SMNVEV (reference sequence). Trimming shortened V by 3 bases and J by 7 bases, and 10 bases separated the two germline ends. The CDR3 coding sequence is TGTGCCAGCAGTTTCGCAGGGGGGAATGAGCAGTTCTTC. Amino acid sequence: CASSFAGGNEQFF.

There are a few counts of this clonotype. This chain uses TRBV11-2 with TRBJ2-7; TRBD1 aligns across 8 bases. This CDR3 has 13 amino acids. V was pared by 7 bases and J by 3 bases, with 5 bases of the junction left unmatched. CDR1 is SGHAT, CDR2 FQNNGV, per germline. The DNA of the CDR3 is TGTGCCAGCACCGAAACAGGGGGCTACGAGCAGTACGTC. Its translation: CASTETGGYEQYV.

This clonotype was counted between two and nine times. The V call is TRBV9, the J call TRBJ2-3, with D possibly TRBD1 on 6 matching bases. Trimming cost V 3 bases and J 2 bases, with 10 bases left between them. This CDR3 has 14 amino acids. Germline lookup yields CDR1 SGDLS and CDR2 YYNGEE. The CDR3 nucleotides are TGTGCCAGCAGCGAGGGGACATACACAGATACGCAGTATTTT. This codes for CASSEGTYTDTQYF.

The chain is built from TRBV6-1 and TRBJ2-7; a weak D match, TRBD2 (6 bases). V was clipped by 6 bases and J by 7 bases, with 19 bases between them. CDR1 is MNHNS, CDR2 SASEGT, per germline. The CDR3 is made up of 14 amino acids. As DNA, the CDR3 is TGTGCCAGCAGCAAATCGGGACTCGCGGGGGAGCAGTACTTC. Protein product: CASSKSGLAGEQYF.

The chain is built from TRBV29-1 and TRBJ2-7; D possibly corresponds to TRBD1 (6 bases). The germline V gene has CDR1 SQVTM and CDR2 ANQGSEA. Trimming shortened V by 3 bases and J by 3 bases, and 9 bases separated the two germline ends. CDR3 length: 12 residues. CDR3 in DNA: TGCAGCGTTGATACACAGGGCTACGAGCAGTACTTC. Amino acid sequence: CSVDTQGYEQYF.

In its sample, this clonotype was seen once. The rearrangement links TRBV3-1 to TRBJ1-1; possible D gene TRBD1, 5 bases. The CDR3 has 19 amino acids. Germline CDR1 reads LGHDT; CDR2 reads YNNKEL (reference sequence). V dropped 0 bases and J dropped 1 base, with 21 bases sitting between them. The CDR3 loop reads CASSQELSLLRTGNTEAFF. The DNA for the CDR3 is TGTGCCAGCAGCCAAGAATTGTCACTGTTGCGCACAGGGAACACTGAAGCTTTCTTT.

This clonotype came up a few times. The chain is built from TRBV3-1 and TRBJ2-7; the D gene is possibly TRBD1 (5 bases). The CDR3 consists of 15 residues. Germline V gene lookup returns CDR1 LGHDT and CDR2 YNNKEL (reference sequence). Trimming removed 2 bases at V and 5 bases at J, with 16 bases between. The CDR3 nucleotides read TGTGCCAGCAGCCAACGCTCTCAGGGAAATGACGAGCAGTACTTC. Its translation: CASSQRSQGNDEQYF.

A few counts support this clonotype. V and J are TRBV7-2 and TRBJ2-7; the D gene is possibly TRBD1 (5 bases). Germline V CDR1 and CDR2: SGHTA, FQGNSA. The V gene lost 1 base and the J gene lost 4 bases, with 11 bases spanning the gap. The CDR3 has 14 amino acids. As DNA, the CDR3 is TGTGCCAGCAGCTTAGTTTCTGGGGCGTACGAGCAGTACTTC. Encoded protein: CASSLVSGAYEQYF. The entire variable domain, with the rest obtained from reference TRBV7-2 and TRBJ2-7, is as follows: GAGVSQSPSNKVTEKGKDVELRCDPISGHTALYWYRQSLGQGLEFLIYFQGNSAPDKSGLPSDRFSAERTGGSVSTLTIQRTQQEDSAVYLCASSLVSGAYEQYFGPGTRLTVT.

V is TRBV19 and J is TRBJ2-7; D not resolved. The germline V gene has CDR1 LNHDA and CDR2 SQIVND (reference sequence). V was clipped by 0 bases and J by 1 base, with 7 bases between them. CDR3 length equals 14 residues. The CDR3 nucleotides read TGTGCCAGTAGTATAGATCTCCTTTCCTACGAGCAGTACTTC. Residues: CASSIDLLSYEQYF. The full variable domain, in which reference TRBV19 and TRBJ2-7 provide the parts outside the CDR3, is DGGITQSPKYLFRKEGQNVTLSCEQNLNHDAMYWYRQDPGQGLRLIYYSQIVNDFQKGDIAEGYSVSREKKESFPLTVTSAQKNPTAFYLCASSIDLLSYEQYFGPGTRLTVT.